These 30 T cell receptor beta chains were sequenced from one sample in a study of blood T cell repertoires in COVID-19. Produced via immunoSEQ multiplex PCR; TCRdb's table is partial and in-frame only. Here the sample spans about 46,000 clones, 80% to 90% being singletons. Sequencing was done on a sample of peripheral blood. The receptors originated from a human donor in a cohort sampled during active COVID-19. The donor label of this sample is uncertain.

The chain is built from TRBV11-2 and TRBJ1-1; D is possibly TRBD1 (6 bases). Trimming pared 2 bases from V and 1 base from J, leaving 8 bases between. Germline CDR1 reads SGHAT; CDR2 reads FQNNGV. CDR3 length: 14 residues. Here the CDR3 reads CASSLTDRNTEAFF. The CDR3 nucleotides read TGTGCCAGCAGCTTAACGGACAGGAACACTGAAGCTTTCTTT.

The genes are TRBV5-1 and TRBJ2-1, with 7 nucleotides matching TRBD2. The ends lost 4 bases at V and 8 bases at J; junction bases unmatched: 9. CDR3 length equals 14 residues. From germline, CDR1 is SGHRS and CDR2 YFSETQ. CDR3 nucleotide sequence: TGCGCCAGCAGCCCAAGCGGGGTCATCGATGAGCAGTTCTTC. Its protein is CASSPSGVIDEQFF.

This clone is a singleton in its sample. The gene calls are TRBV28 and TRBJ1-3, with D unresolved. Germline CDR1 and CDR2: MDHEN and SYDVKM. Trimming pared 5 bases from V and 0 bases from J, leaving 8 bases between. This CDR3 contains 14 residues. CDR3 loop: CASSVRSSGNTIYF. Here the CDR3 DNA reads TGTGCCAGCAGTGTACGGAGCTCTGGAAACACCATATATTTT.

This chain links TRBV5-4 with TRBJ1-1, with 8 nucleotides matching TRBD1. Per the germline V gene, CDR1 is SGHNT and CDR2 is YYREEE (reference sequence). There are 13 residues in the CDR3. V shed 0 bases, J shed 11 bases, and the junction held 6 bases outside the gene matches. In DNA form, the CDR3 reads TGTGCCAGCAGCTTGGGGACAGGGATGAGTGCTTTCTTT. Its translation is CASSLGTGMSAFF.

CDR3 in DNA: TGCACCAGCAGCCAAGATATGGGGACAGGGTTCTGGTATGGCTACACCTTC. It specifies CTSSQDMGTGFWYGYTF. This chain links TRBV1 with TRBJ1-2; TRBD1, the table's D call, was not compared with the DNA. TRBV1 is labeled a pseudogene. CDR3 length: 17 residues.

The genes are TRBV28 and TRBJ1-4; 11 bases agree with TRBD1. Germline CDR1 is MDHEN and CDR2 is SYDVKM. V shed 6 bases, J shed 7 bases, and the junction held 7 bases outside the gene matches. The length of the CDR3 is 15 residues. CDR3 nucleotide sequence: TGTGCCAGCAGGGGGGGACAGGGGGACTTTGAAAAACTGTTTTTT. Amino acids: CASRGGQGDFEKLFF.

The chain uses TRBV5-1 and TRBJ2-1; 10 bases are shared with TRBD2. Germline V gene sequence: CDR1 SGHRS, CDR2 YFSETQ. This CDR3 is built from 14 residues. Unmatched junction bases numbered 2, after V lost 2 bases and J lost 6 bases. For the CDR3, the DNA is TGCGCCAGCAGCTTAACTAGCGGGGCCAATGAGCAGTTCTTC. Translation gives CASSLTSGANEQFF.

The rearrangement joins TRBV18 to TRBJ2-6; 10 positions agree with TRBD1. Unmatched junction bases numbered 9, after V lost 3 bases and J lost 1 base. Germline V CDR1 and CDR2: KGHSH, LQKENI. The CDR3 length is 19 residues. The CDR3 reads CASSPPTGGSSSGANVLTF. The DNA of the CDR3 is TGTGCCAGCTCACCCCCGACAGGGGGCTCCTCTTCTGGGGCCAACGTCCTGACTTTC. Complete variable domain (other parts from reference TRBV18 and TRBJ2-6): NAGVMQNPRHLVRRRGQEARLRCSPMKGHSHVYWYRQLPEEGLKFMVYLQKENIIDESGMPKERFSAEFPKEGPSILRIQQVVRGDSAAYFCASSPPTGGSSSGANVLTFGAGSRLTVL.

This clone has only one observation. The V gene is TRBV7-8, the J gene TRBJ2-1; D uncertain. There are 12 residues in the CDR3. Germline V gene sequence: CDR1 SGHVS, CDR2 FQNEAQ. V lost 5 bases and J lost 8, with 10 bases in between. The CDR3 nucleotides are TGTGCCAGCAGCGTAAGAGTCGATGAGCAGTTCTTC. It specifies CASSVRVDEQFF.

The gene calls are TRBV5-1 and TRBJ1-1; 9 bases fit TRBD1. With 3 bases clipped from V and 5 bases from J, the junction kept 8 bases outside the gene matches. In germline, CDR1 is SGHRS, CDR2 YFSETQ. The CDR3 loop spans 15 amino acids. The CDR3: CASSSQDRGRTEAFF. As DNA, the CDR3 is TGCGCCAGCAGCTCCCAGGACAGGGGTCGGACTGAAGCTTTCTTT.

The V call is TRBV7-6, the J call TRBJ1-2, with 9 bases matching TRBD1. Germline lookup yields CDR1 SGHVS and CDR2 FNYEAQ. The CDR3 is made up of 18 amino acids. V lost 5 bases and J lost 5; bases outside the gene matches: 18. The CDR3: CASSPTSAGDRARYGYTF. CDR3 in DNA: TGTGCCAGCAGCCCCACCTCAGCGGGGGACAGGGCTAGGTATGGCTACACCTTC.

The gene calls are TRBV9 and TRBJ2-5; 9 positions agree with TRBD2. This CDR3 has 17 residues. Germline assignment: CDR1 SGDLS and CDR2 YYNGEE. The V gene end was trimmed by 0 bases and the J gene end by 5 bases; junction bases not matched to a gene: 11. Written as DNA, the CDR3 is TGTGCCAGCAGCGTAGGGCTAGCGGGGCCTGGAAGGGAGACCCAGTACTTC. Protein: CASSVGLAGPGRETQYF.

The rearrangement uses TRBV6-5 and TRBJ1-4; D ambiguous. CDR1 and CDR2 (germline): MNHEY, SVGAGI. V gave up 2 bases and J gave up 4 bases, with 5 bases separating them. The CDR3 contains 13 residues. CDR3: CASSYGSNEKLFF. In DNA form, the CDR3 reads TGTGCCAGCAGTTACGGTAGTAATGAAAAACTGTTTTTT.

This clone was seen only a few times. The chain employs TRBV2 and TRBJ2-7, with 8 bases matching TRBD1. The CDR3 length is 13 residues. The trim removed 8 bases at V and 6 bases at J, leaving 9 bases unmatched. Per germline, CDR1 SNHLY and CDR2 FYNNEI. CDR3 region: CASRQGARGEQYF. The CDR3 coding sequence is TGTGCCAGCCGGCAGGGGGCGAGAGGCGAGCAGTACTTC.

The CDR3 DNA reads as TGTGCCAGCAGCCGGGAACAGGGAATTTATGGCTACACCTTC. Protein sequence: CASSREQGIYGYTF. The rearrangement joins TRBV5-4 to TRBJ1-2; a possible D gene is TRBD1 (6 bases). CDR1 SGHNT and CDR2 YYREEE come from the germline V gene (reference sequence). This CDR3 is built from 14 residues. Trimming left V 4 bases short and J 5 bases short, with 15 bases between.

In this sample, this clone turned up a few times. The CDR3 sequence is CASSVGEHTDTQYF. As DNA, the CDR3 is TGTGCCAGCAGTGTCGGGGAGCACACAGATACGCAGTATTTT. The chain carries TRBV6-4 and TRBJ2-3, with D possibly TRBD2 on 5 matching bases. Germline-derived CDR1 and CDR2 are MRHNA and SNTAGT. The CDR3 length is 14 residues. The V gene lost 4 bases and the J gene lost 2 bases, with 10 bases spanning the gap.

This chain joins TRBV10-3 and TRBJ2-7; D gene unclear. This CDR3 region has 16 residues. V was pared by 4 bases and J by 9 bases, with 25 bases between. Germline V gene sequence: CDR1 ENHRY, CDR2 SYGVKD. CDR3 residues: CAISAASLGQLRGQYF. The CDR3 DNA reads TGTGCCATCAGTGCGGCCAGCTTGGGTCAGCTACGAGGGCAGTACTTC.

This sequence joins TRBV6-6 and TRBJ1-1, with a tentative D call TRBD1 (5 bases). This CDR3 region has 15 residues. In germline, CDR1 is MNHNY, CDR2 SVGAGI (reference sequence). Trimming pared 5 bases from V and 1 base from J, leaving 14 bases between. As DNA, the CDR3 is TGTGCCAGCAGTCCCCCGGGGGGGAGGAACACTGAAGCTTTCTTT. Its translation: CASSPPGGRNTEAFF.

As concerns this clone: The identical CDR3 is also encoded by other nucleotide sequences in the sample. V and J are TRBV19 and TRBJ1-1; no definite D call. This CDR3 has 13 amino acids. With 6 bases removed from V and 5 bases from J, the gap between germline ends came to 13 bases. Germline CDR1 reads LNHDA; CDR2 reads SQIVND (reference sequence). The CDR3 coding sequence is TGTGCCAGTAGCTACGGAGGTAGGACTGAAGCTTTCTTT. It yields the protein CASSYGGRTEAFF.

This clone has a single count. The chain recombines TRBV28 with TRBJ2-2; D call uncertain. V was trimmed by 4 bases and J by 5 bases, leaving 8 bases between them. CDR1 is MDHEN and CDR2 is SYDVKM in the germline V gene. The CDR3 length is 13 residues. The DNA of the CDR3 is TGTGCCAGCAGTTCACTAACTACCGGGGAGCTGTTTTTT. As protein: CASSSLTTGELFF.

There are a few counts of this clone. The genes are TRBV4-3 and TRBJ1-6; TRBD1 might be the D (6 bases). The CDR3 has 20 amino acids. Germline V lookup: CDR1 LGHNA, CDR2 YSLEER. The V end lost 0 bases, the J end lost 6 bases, and 24 bases lay between the germline ends. The CDR3 DNA sequence: TGCGCCAGCAGCCAAGATGTCCCTACGGCGGACAGCCTGTTTAATTCACCCCTCCACTTT. This gives the protein CASSQDVPTADSLFNSPLHF.

The chain links TRBV27 to TRBJ1-2; a possible D gene is TRBD1 (6 bases). V lost 6 bases and J 8 bases, leaving 16 bases between the germline ends. CDR3 length: 13 amino acids. The germline V gene has CDR1 MNHEY and CDR2 SMNVEV (reference sequence). For the CDR3, the DNA is TGTGCCAGCAGCCACTCAGGGGAGGGCGGCTACACCTTC. The encoded protein is CASSHSGEGGYTF.

The rearrangement links TRBV1 to TRBJ1-2. TRBV1 is a pseudogene locus. This CDR3 contains 15 residues. This chain's CDR3 is CTSSQETEGNYGYTF. In DNA form, the CDR3 reads TGCACCAGCAGCCAAGAAACGGAGGGTAACTATGGCTACACCTTC.

The genes are TRBV2 and TRBJ2-5; TRBD1 aligns across 7 bases. The CDR3 loop spans 15 amino acids. The J segment lost 0 bases and the V segment lost 4 bases, leaving 5 bases of the junction unmatched. Germline lookup yields CDR1 SNHLY and CDR2 FYNNEI. The CDR3 sequence: CASSGEQGNQETQYF. CDR3 nucleotide sequence: TGTGCCAGCAGTGGGGAACAGGGGAACCAAGAGACCCAGTACTTC.

The chain is built from TRBV27 and TRBJ1-6, with D possibly TRBD1 on 6 matching bases. V gave up 5 bases and J gave up 7 bases, with 12 bases separating them. Per the germline V gene, CDR1 is MNHEY and CDR2 is SMNVEV (reference sequence). This CDR3 is built from 14 residues. CDR3 protein: CASSQRTDNSPLHF. Here the CDR3 DNA reads TGTGCCAGCAGTCAACGGACAGACAATTCACCCCTCCACTTT.

In its sample, this clone was seen once. The rearrangement uses TRBV6-6 and TRBJ2-7, with no clear D. The CDR3 loop spans 13 amino acids. CDR1 and CDR2 from the germline V gene are MNHNY and SVGAGI (reference sequence). Trimming cost V 3 bases and J 1 base, with 7 bases left between them. CDR3 sequence: CASSYTESYEQYF. CDR3 in DNA: TGTGCCAGCAGTTATACAGAGTCCTACGAGCAGTACTTC.

This sequence joins TRBV4-2 and TRBJ1-4; 7 nucleotides agree with TRBD1. The germline gives CDR1 LGHNA, CDR2 YNFKEQ. The CDR3 has 16 residues. Germline trimming cut 4 bases from V and 7 bases from J; bases unmatched to any gene: 12. CDR3 sequence: CASSLETGDGSEKLFF. CDR3 in DNA: TGTGCCAGCAGCCTAGAAACAGGGGATGGGTCTGAAAAACTGTTTTTT.

V gene TRBV6-4 combines with J gene TRBJ2-5, with TRBD1 as a possible D gene (6 bases). CDR3 length: 18 residues. From germline, CDR1 is MRHNA and CDR2 SNTAGT. V shed 0 bases and J shed 0 bases, with 17 bases lying between them. The CDR3 nucleotides read TGTGCCAGCAGTGACTCGAATGGGAACAGGGAGAACCAAGAGACCCAGTACTTC. This gives the protein CASSDSNGNRENQETQYF.

The V and J genes are TRBV7-2 and TRBJ1-1; the D gene is possibly TRBD1 (5 bases). Germline CDR1 reads SGHTA; CDR2 reads FQGNSA. V was trimmed by 5 bases and J by 1 base, leaving 11 bases between them. CDR3 length equals 14 residues. CDR3 residues: CASSLGGGNTEAFF. The CDR3 coding sequence is TGTGCCAGCAGCCTTGGGGGGGGGAACACTGAAGCTTTCTTT.

This clone was found once. This chain connects TRBV6-1 to TRBJ2-1, with 7 bases aligning to TRBD1. The length of the CDR3 is 17 residues. Trimming at V came to 4 bases and at J to 1 base, leaving 10 bases not matched to a gene. Looked up from germline, CDR1 is MNHNS and CDR2 is SASEGT. The CDR3 coding sequence is TGTGCCAGCAGTGGGGGTTTACAGGGGCTATCCTACAATGAGCAGTTCTTC. Translating it yields CASSGGLQGLSYNEQFF.